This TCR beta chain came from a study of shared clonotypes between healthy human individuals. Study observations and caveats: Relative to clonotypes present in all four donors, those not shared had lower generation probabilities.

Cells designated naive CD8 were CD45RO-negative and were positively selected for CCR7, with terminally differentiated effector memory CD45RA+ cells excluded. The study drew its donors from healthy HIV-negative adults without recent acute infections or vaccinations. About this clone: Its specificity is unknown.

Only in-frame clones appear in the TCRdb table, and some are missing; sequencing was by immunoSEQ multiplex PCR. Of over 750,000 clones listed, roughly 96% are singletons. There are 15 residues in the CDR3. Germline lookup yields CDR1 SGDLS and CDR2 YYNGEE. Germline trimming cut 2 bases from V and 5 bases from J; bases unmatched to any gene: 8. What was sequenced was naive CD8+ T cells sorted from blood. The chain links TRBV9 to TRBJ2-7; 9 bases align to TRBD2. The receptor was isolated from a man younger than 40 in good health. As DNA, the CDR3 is TGTGCCAGCAGCGTTACGGCGGGAGGGCTCAACGAGCAGTACTTC. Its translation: CASSVTAGGLNEQYF.